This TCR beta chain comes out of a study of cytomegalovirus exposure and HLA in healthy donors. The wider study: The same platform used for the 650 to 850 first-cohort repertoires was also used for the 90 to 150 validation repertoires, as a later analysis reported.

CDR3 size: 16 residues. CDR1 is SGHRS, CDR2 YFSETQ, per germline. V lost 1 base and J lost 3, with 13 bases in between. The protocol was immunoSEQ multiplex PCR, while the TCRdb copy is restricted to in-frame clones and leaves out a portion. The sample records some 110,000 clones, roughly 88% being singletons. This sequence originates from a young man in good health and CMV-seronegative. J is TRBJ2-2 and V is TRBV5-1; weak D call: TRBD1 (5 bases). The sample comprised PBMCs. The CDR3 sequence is CASSLKGILDTGELFF. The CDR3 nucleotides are TGCGCCAGCAGCTTGAAGGGGATATTGGACACCGGGGAGCTGTTTTTT.